This entry lists 17 T cell receptor beta chains sequenced from one sample in a study of blood T cell repertoires in COVID-19. The table came from immunoSEQ multiplex PCR; TCRdb's copy has only in-frame clones and leaves some out. In the table there are under 65,000 clones, 70% to 85% of which are singletons. Specimen: PBMCs or T cells enriched from blood (not recorded which). The receptor source for this set is a woman in her forties or fifties with acute COVID-19.

This clone turned up a few times. The chain couples TRBV25-1 to TRBJ2-3; 10 positions match TRBD1. CDR1 and CDR2 (germline): MGHDK, SYGVNS. Trimming cost V 2 bases and J 0 bases; bases outside gene matches: 2. This CDR3 is built from 16 residues. The CDR3 DNA reads TGTGCCAGCAGTGAACGACAGGGGGCTAGCACAGATACGCAGTATTTT. This encodes CASSERQGASTDTQYF. Full variable domain (missing parts from reference TRBV25-1 and TRBJ2-3): EADIYQTPRYLVIGTGKKITLECSQTMGHDKMYWYQQDPGMELHLIHYSYGVNSTEKGDLSSESTVSRIRTEHFPLTLESARPSHTSQYLCASSERQGASTDTQYFGPGTRLTVL.

This chain uses TRBV6-4 with TRBJ2-7, with TRBD1 identical over 10 bases. With V trimmed by 11 bases and J by 2 bases, 12 bases remained unmatched. Germline loops: CDR1 MRHNA, CDR2 SNTAGT. The CDR3 spans 15 residues. The CDR3 reads CASETDRGFAYEQYF. Here the CDR3 DNA reads TGTGCCTCCGAAACGGACAGGGGGTTCGCCTACGAGCAGTACTTC.

V gene TRBV28 combines with J gene TRBJ2-7; D remains ambiguous. The CDR3 consists of 15 residues. Between the trimmed V and J ends, which lost 3 bases and 5 bases, there was a span of 17 bases. Germline CDR1 MDHEN, CDR2 SYDVKM. In DNA, the CDR3 is TGTGCCAGCAGTTTTATATCGCGGCGGCCCCACGAGCAGTACTTC. As protein: CASSFISRRPHEQYF.

This chain uses TRBV4-2 with TRBJ1-6; D perhaps matches TRBD1 (5 bases). Germline CDR1 LGHNA, CDR2 YNFKEQ. The CDR3 has 18 amino acids. Trimming removed 0 bases from V and 0 bases from J, with 12 bases in between. CDR3 DNA sequence: TGTGCCAGCAGCCAAGAGGGCGGGGCCAGCTCCTATAATTCACCCCTCCACTTT. It is translated as CASSQEGGASSYNSPLHF.

This rearrangement joins TRBV19 to TRBJ1-5; D not resolved. Trimming left V 1 base short and J 4 bases short, with 5 bases between. The CDR3 is 13 amino acids. CDR1 LNHDA and CDR2 SQIVND come from the germline V gene (reference sequence). CDR3 sequence: CASSIGQNQPQHF. In nucleotides, the CDR3 is TGTGCCAGTAGTATAGGCCAGAATCAGCCCCAGCATTTT.

This chain links TRBV24-1 with TRBJ1-2; D might be TRBD1 (5 bases). The germline CDR1 and CDR2 sequences are KGHDR and SFDVKD. The CDR3 is 15 residues long. Trimming took 4 bases from V and 4 from J, leaving 15 bases between them. The CDR3 nucleotides are TGTGCCACCAGTGACCCCCTGGGGGGGAGCTATGGCTACACCTTC. This sequence encodes CATSDPLGGSYGYTF.

This clone has a single count. V gene TRBV5-1 combines with J gene TRBJ1-2, with 9 positions matching TRBD1. Germline V gives CDR1 SGHRS, CDR2 YFSETQ. CDR3 size: 14 residues. V gave up 1 base and J gave up 6 bases; unmatched junction bases: 4. CDR3 nucleotide sequence: TGCGCCAGCAGCTTGTGGGGACAGGGTGATGGCTACACCTTC. Residues: CASSLWGQGDGYTF.

The chain combines TRBV2 with TRBJ2-7; possibly TRBD1 for D (5 bases). In germline, CDR1 is SNHLY, CDR2 FYNNEI. The CDR3 is 12 residues long. V lost 2 bases and J 3 bases, leaving 5 bases between the germline ends. The CDR3: CASSEQGYEQYF. The CDR3 coding sequence is TGTGCCAGCAGTGAACAGGGCTACGAGCAGTACTTC.

The CDR3 here is CASSIMTDFTGELFF. CDR3 sequence (DNA): TGTGCCAGTAGTATTATGACTGACTTCACCGGGGAGCTGTTTTTT. The rearrangement uses TRBV19 and TRBJ2-2; no firm D call. Trimming took 3 bases from V and 4 from J, leaving 12 bases between them. Germline CDR1 and CDR2: LNHDA and SQIVND (reference sequence). The CDR3 contains 15 residues.

V and J are TRBV21-1 and TRBJ1-1. TRBV21-1 constitutes a pseudogene. The CDR3 loop spans 14 amino acids. The CDR3 coding sequence is TGTGCCAGCAGCGAGGCCAGCATTAACACTGAAGCTTTCTTT. It translates to CASSEASINTEAFF.

This chain uses TRBV12-3 or TRBV12-4 with TRBJ2-5; 9 bases fit TRBD1. The CDR3 has 13 amino acids. J lost 1 base, V lost 6 bases, and 0 bases had no gene match. CDR3: CASRGQGQETQYF. CDR3 sequence (DNA): TGTGCCAGCAGGGGACAGGGCCAAGAGACCCAGTACTTC.

This chain joins TRBV6-5 and TRBJ1-1; 8 bases fit TRBD1. The CDR3 contains 16 residues. Germline V gene sequence: CDR1 MNHEY, CDR2 SVGAGI. V lost 0 bases and J lost 1; bases outside the gene matches: 4. This CDR3 reads CASSYSVGQGNTEAFF. For the CDR3, the DNA is TGTGCCAGCAGTTACTCCGTCGGACAGGGGAACACTGAAGCTTTCTTT.

The chain uses TRBV2 and TRBJ2-2, with 10 positions matching TRBD2. The V gene's germline CDR1 is SNHLY and CDR2 FYNNEI. Unmatched junction bases numbered 6, after V lost 8 bases and J lost 6 bases. This CDR3 is built from 14 residues. The CDR3 loop reads CASQRGGLAGELFF. The CDR3 DNA sequence: TGTGCCAGCCAGCGGGGGGGCCTAGCCGGGGAGCTGTTTTTT.

This clone was seen a few times. The chain links TRBV9 to TRBJ1-6, with D possibly matching TRBD1 (6 bases). V lost 6 bases and J lost 9, with 22 bases in between. The CDR3 totals 16 residues. CDR1 is SGDLS and CDR2 is YYNGEE in the germline V gene. The CDR3: CASTRTGTSNPSPLHF. Here the CDR3 DNA reads TGTGCCAGCACACGAACGGGGACATCTAATCCTTCACCCCTCCACTTT.

The chain couples TRBV28 to TRBJ2-3, with D maybe TRBD1 (7 bases). Trimming shortened V by 7 bases and J by 2 bases, and 22 bases separated the two germline ends. The CDR3 length is 17 residues. Germline loops: CDR1 MDHEN, CDR2 SYDVKM. DNA of the CDR3: TGTGCCAGCAATCTTCCGGAGGAGGGGGCTACCACAGATACGCAGTATTTT. Translated: CASNLPEEGATTDTQYF.

This sequence joins TRBV6-5 and TRBJ2-7; TRBD2 is a possible D gene (5 bases). The CDR3 sequence is 15 residues long. V lost 6 bases and J lost 0, with 15 bases in between. Germline V CDR1 and CDR2: MNHEY, SVGAGI. The CDR3 protein is CASSLPGRSSYEQYF. DNA of the CDR3: TGTGCCAGCAGCCTACCGGGAAGAAGCTCCTACGAGCAGTACTTC.

The CDR3 sequence: CASTPGQSNTGELFF. The CDR3 nucleotides are TGTGCCAGCACCCCGGGACAGTCTAACACCGGGGAGCTGTTTTTT. The rearrangement uses TRBV2 and TRBJ2-2; the match to TRBD1 covers 7 bases. CDR3 length: 15 residues. V lost 7 bases and J lost 2; bases outside the gene matches: 7. Germline CDR1 reads SNHLY; CDR2 reads FYNNEI.